The 27 T cell receptor beta chains given below trace back to one sample, sequenced in a study of blood T cell repertoires in COVID-19 (dated by TCRdb to 2018 to 2020). The protocol used for the library was the immunoSEQ multiplex PCR assay. TCRdb took over this immuneACCESS table, retaining in-frame rearrangements with V and J assigned. Such tables are incomplete; in checked studies, under half of the missing clones stem from an unresolved V gene, and the remainder is unexplained. A total of some 190,000 clones appear in this sample, under 85% of them only once. Approximately 6.9% of the sample lies in the top ten. The sample was peripheral blood. These receptors came from a man at least 80 years old with COVID-19, enrolled during active disease.

The chain has TRBV7-8 and TRBJ1-4; 7 bases align to TRBD1. Germline V CDR1 and CDR2: SGHVS, FQNEAQ. Trimming at V came to 5 bases and at J to 1 base, leaving 4 bases not matched to a gene. CDR3 length: 15 amino acids. This CDR3 is CASSPNRGTNEKLFF. DNA of the CDR3: TGTGCCAGCAGCCCAAACAGGGGAACTAATGAAAAACTGTTTTTT.

This clone was picked up a small number of times. The chain couples TRBV6-5 to TRBJ2-7; tentatively, D is TRBD2 (6 bases). The CDR3 is made up of 15 amino acids. Germline V CDR1 and CDR2: MNHEY, SVGAGI. V was trimmed by 6 bases and J by 5 bases, leaving 20 bases between them. The CDR3 reads CASRKEGGKGHEQYF. CDR3 in DNA: TGTGCCAGCAGGAAGGAAGGAGGGAAGGGCCACGAGCAGTACTTC.

Only a few counts were recorded for this clone. The chain is built from TRBV7-2 and TRBJ1-6; 9 bases line up with TRBD1. V dropped 5 bases and J dropped 11; count of bases not matched to a gene: 13. The germline V gene encodes CDR1 SGHTA and CDR2 FQGNSA. There are 16 residues in the CDR3. CDR3 in amino acids: CASSLDRGVGGTPLHF. CDR3 nucleotide sequence: TGTGCCAGCAGCCTGGACAGGGGCGTTGGCGGTACACCCCTCCACTTT.

CDR3 sequence (DNA): TGTGCCAGCAGCTTAGGGGGAGGACTATACAATGAGCAGTTCTTC. Residues: CASSLGGGLYNEQFF. The chain employs TRBV11-2 and TRBJ2-1, with D perhaps matching TRBD2 (6 bases). V was clipped by 1 base and J by 4 bases, with 11 bases between them. CDR3 length: 15 amino acids. Germline-derived CDR1 and CDR2 are SGHAT and FQNNGV.

This rearrangement joins TRBV6-5 to TRBJ1-6; TRBD1 aligns across 8 bases. With 0 bases clipped from V and 6 bases from J, the junction kept 4 bases outside the gene matches. The CDR3 is 16 residues long. Germline loops: CDR1 MNHEY, CDR2 SVGAGI. The CDR3: CASSYSVDRVNSPLHF. The CDR3 nucleotides are TGTGCCAGCAGTTACTCAGTGGACAGGGTTAATTCACCCCTCCACTTT.

The chain carries TRBV27 and TRBJ1-2; D is perhaps TRBD1 (6 bases). There are 12 residues in the CDR3. Between the trimmed V and J ends, which lost 4 bases and 5 bases, there was a span of 8 bases. Germline V gene lookup returns CDR1 MNHEY and CDR2 SMNVEV (reference sequence). CDR3: CASSSQGYGYTF. The CDR3 coding sequence is TGTGCCAGCAGTTCACAGGGATATGGCTACACCTTC.

The chain couples TRBV6-2 or TRBV6-3 to TRBJ1-1, with 11 bases fitting TRBD1. CDR1 and CDR2 from the germline V gene are MNHEY and SVGEGT. The CDR3 loop spans 13 amino acids. V lost 1 base, J lost 8 bases, and 0 bases stayed unmatched. The CDR3 region is CASSYWDRGEAFF. The CDR3, as DNA: TGTGCCAGCAGTTACTGGGACAGGGGGGAAGCTTTCTTT.

V usage is TRBV27 and J usage is TRBJ2-1, with TRBD2 matching 10 bases. The CDR3 is made up of 14 amino acids. After removal of 5 bases from V and 15 bases from J, the junction contained 13 bases not matched to a gene. Germline V gene lookup returns CDR1 MNHEY and CDR2 SMNVEV (reference sequence). DNA for the CDR3: TGTGCCAGCAGTCCCCGGGGAGCGGGGGGGCCTGGGTTCTTC. Translation gives CASSPRGAGGPGFF.

This clone was detected only a few times. The chain combines TRBV5-1 with TRBJ1-1; D is undetermined. The CDR3 has 15 amino acids. The germline V and J ends were trimmed by 4 bases and 5 bases, with 18 bases remaining between them. CDR1 and CDR2 from the germline V gene are SGHRS and YFSETQ. The DNA of the CDR3 is TGCGCCAGCAGCCTGACCGTAACACCCGGGACTGAAGCTTTCTTT. Translated, it gives CASSLTVTPGTEAFF.

This chain joins TRBV29-1 and TRBJ1-1; TRBD1 is a possible D gene (5 bases). In germline, CDR1 is SQVTM, CDR2 ANQGSEA. The ends were cut back, 4 bases at V and 1 base at J, with 7 bases in the middle. The CDR3 consists of 12 residues. The CDR3 reads CSVGTQNTEAFF. CDR3 nucleotides: TGCAGCGTTGGGACACAGAACACTGAAGCTTTCTTT. Supplemented by reference TRBV29-1 and TRBJ1-1, the full variable domain reads SAVISQKPSRDICQRGTSLTIQCQVDSQVTMMFWYRQQPGQSLTLIATANQGSEATYESGFVIDKFPISRPNLTFSTLTVSNMSPEDSSIYLCSVGTQNTEAFFGQGTRLTVV.

This clone turned up a few times. As DNA, the CDR3 is TGCGCCAGCAGCCAAGAGTGGCTAGCGGGGGGACAAGAGACCCAGTACTTC. Its translation is CASSQEWLAGGQETQYF. The chain links TRBV4-1 to TRBJ2-5; 11 bases are shared with TRBD2. CDR3 length: 17 amino acids. Trimming took 0 bases from V and 2 from J; bases not matched to a gene: 5. Germline loops: CDR1 MGHRA, CDR2 YSYEKL.

The V gene is TRBV7-6, the J gene TRBJ1-3, with no clear D. The CDR3 length is 13 residues. With 5 bases removed from V and 0 bases from J, the gap between germline ends came to 5 bases. The germline V gene encodes CDR1 SGHVS and CDR2 FNYEAQ. The DNA of the CDR3 is TGTGCCAGCAGCCTCCTCTCTGGAAACACCATATATTTT. Protein sequence: CASSLLSGNTIYF. The full variable domain, in which reference TRBV7-6 and TRBJ1-3 provide the parts outside the CDR3, is GAGVSQSPRYKVTKRGQDVALRCDPISGHVSLYWYRQALGQGPEFLTYFNYEAQQDKSGLPNDRFSAERPEGSISTLTIQRTEQRDSAMYRCASSLLSGNTIYFGEGSWLTVV.

The chain employs TRBV7-2 and TRBJ1-1; D may be TRBD1 (6 bases). CDR3 length equals 15 residues. With 1 base removed from V and 5 bases from J, the gap between germline ends came to 14 bases. Germline CDR1 and CDR2: SGHTA and FQGNSA. The CDR3 bases are TGTGCCAGCAGCTTAGTTCGGGGGGCAGGTACTGAAGCTTTCTTT. As protein: CASSLVRGAGTEAFF.

This clone was counted a single time. The rearrangement links TRBV6-5 to TRBJ1-6; TRBD1 is a possible D gene (6 bases). V was pared by 10 bases and J by 7 bases, with 14 bases between. The CDR3 has 13 amino acids. Per germline, CDR1 MNHEY and CDR2 SVGAGI. CDR3 sequence: CATQRQENSPLHF. The CDR3 bases are TGTGCCACTCAACGACAGGAAAATTCACCCCTCCACTTT.

In its sample, this clone was seen a few times. The V gene is TRBV6-5, the J gene TRBJ1-3; no reliable D call. The CDR3 extends over 14 amino acids. Trimming removed 6 bases from V and 4 bases from J, with 13 bases in between. Germline V gene sequence: CDR1 MNHEY, CDR2 SVGAGI. CDR3 region: CASRPTLAGNTIYF. The DNA of the CDR3 is TGTGCCAGCAGGCCCACGTTGGCCGGAAACACCATATATTTT.

The DNA of the CDR3 is TGTGCCAGCAGCTGGGGACAGGGGTACACTGAAGCTTTCTTT. Translated, it gives CASSWGQGYTEAFF. This chain links TRBV5-5 with TRBJ1-1, with 10 bases that match TRBD1. The ends lost 3 bases at V and 3 bases at J; junction bases unmatched: 2. The CDR3 loop spans 14 amino acids. Germline V gene sequence: CDR1 SGHKS, CDR2 YYEKEE (reference sequence). The full variable domain, rest sourced from reference TRBV5-5 and TRBJ1-1, is DAGVTQSPTHLIKTRGQQVTLRCSPISGHKSVSWYQQVLGQGPQFIFQYYEKEERGRGNFPDRFSARQFPNYSSELNVNALLLGDSALYLCASSWGQGYTEAFFGQGTRLTVV.

The chain carries TRBV19 and TRBJ2-1; 7 nucleotides match TRBD2. V trimming: 5 bases; J trimming: 0 bases; junction bases outside the gene matches: 7. CDR1 LNHDA and CDR2 SQIVND come from the germline V gene (reference sequence). The CDR3 contains 16 residues. The CDR3 region is CASSARLAGSYNEQFF. In DNA, the CDR3 is TGTGCCAGTAGTGCGAGACTAGCAGGCTCCTACAATGAGCAGTTCTTC.

This clone was seen a handful of times. The V gene is TRBV28, the J gene TRBJ1-5; 8 bases fit TRBD1. With V trimmed by 3 bases and J by 7 bases, 5 bases remained unmatched. Germline V gene sequence: CDR1 MDHEN, CDR2 SYDVKM. This CDR3 is built from 14 residues. CDR3 residues: CASSFGQGVQPQHF. CDR3 coding DNA: TGTGCCAGCAGTTTCGGACAGGGTGTCCAGCCCCAGCATTTT.

This clone was seen a handful of times. Other DNA sequences of this sample code for an identical CDR3. The chain recombines TRBV19 with TRBJ1-1, with D possibly TRBD1 on 6 matching bases. This CDR3 has 13 amino acids. V was pared by 5 bases and J by 5 bases, with 12 bases between. Looked up from germline, CDR1 is LNHDA and CDR2 is SQIVND (reference sequence). CDR3 DNA: TGTGCCAGTAGTCGCGGGAGGGGGACTGAAGCTTTCTTT. This translates into CASSRGRGTEAFF.

V gene TRBV28 combines with J gene TRBJ2-7; 9 bases map to TRBD2. Trimming cost V 2 bases and J 2 bases; bases outside gene matches: 4. Germline assignment: CDR1 MDHEN and CDR2 SYDVKM. The CDR3 spans 15 residues. The CDR3 region has the DNA TGTGCCAGCAGTTTACCACTAGCGGGCACCTACGAGCAGTACTTC. Translating it yields CASSLPLAGTYEQYF.

The chain couples TRBV18 to TRBJ2-7; D might be TRBD2 (6 bases). CDR1 is KGHSH, CDR2 LQKENI, per germline. The CDR3 totals 15 residues. V dropped 5 bases and J dropped 0 bases, with 14 bases sitting between them. CDR3 region: CASSSGLSSSYEQYF. Written as DNA, the CDR3 is TGTGCCAGCTCATCGGGACTTTCTAGCTCCTACGAGCAGTACTTC.

J is TRBJ1-1 and V is TRBV5-4, with D perhaps matching TRBD1 (5 bases). The germline V gene encodes CDR1 SGHNT and CDR2 YYREEE (reference sequence). CDR3 length: 13 residues. The V gene lost 3 bases and the J gene lost 2 bases, with 8 bases spanning the gap. CDR3 residues: CASSWTLNTEAFF. The CDR3 DNA reads TGTGCCAGCAGCTGGACACTTAACACTGAAGCTTTCTTT.

This chain uses TRBV5-1 with TRBJ1-2; TRBD1 aligns across 8 bases. Per germline, CDR1 SGHRS and CDR2 YFSETQ. The CDR3 is 15 residues long. The V segment lost 4 bases and the J segment 8 bases; nucleotides outside the gene matches: 13. The CDR3 bases are TGCGCCAGCAGCCCCGACGGACAGGGAACGAACGGCTACACCTTC. Translation: CASSPDGQGTNGYTF. The full variable domain, rest sourced from reference TRBV5-1 and TRBJ1-2, is KAGVTQTPRYLIKTRGQQVTLSCSPISGHRSVSWYQQTPGQGLQFLFEYFSETQRNKGNFPGRFSGRQFSNSRSEMNVSTLELGDSALYLCASSPDGQGTNGYTFGSGTRLTVV.

The CDR3 bases are TGTGCCATCAGCGGGGCAGGGGACACCTACGAGCAGTACTTC. Encoded protein: CAISGAGDTYEQYF. The chain carries TRBV10-3 and TRBJ2-7; possible D gene TRBD1, 6 bases. The CDR3 covers 14 residues. The ends were cut back, 6 bases at V and 2 bases at J, with 14 bases in the middle. Germline-derived CDR1 and CDR2 are ENHRY and SYGVKD.

This sequence joins TRBV6-5 and TRBJ1-2, with D possibly matching TRBD1 (6 bases). Germline CDR1 MNHEY, CDR2 SVGAGI. The V and J ends lost 6 bases and 3 bases respectively, with 11 bases between them. This CDR3 contains 13 residues. The CDR3 sequence is CASRRQDDYGYTF. The CDR3 DNA reads as TGTGCCAGCAGGCGACAGGATGACTATGGCTACACCTTC.

This rearrangement joins TRBV5-1 to TRBJ2-1; 7 bases align to TRBD1. Germline loops: CDR1 SGHRS, CDR2 YFSETQ. The CDR3 length is 14 residues. V shed 0 bases and J 7 bases; nucleotides not matched to a gene: 4. In DNA, the CDR3 is TGCGCCAGCAGCTTGGGGACAGGTTGGAATGAGCAGTTCTTC. Amino acids: CASSLGTGWNEQFF.

The V call is TRBV2, the J call TRBJ2-5; 12 bases match TRBD2. Germline-derived CDR1 and CDR2 are SNHLY and FYNNEI. The V and J ends lost 1 base and 4 bases, in that order; junction bases with no gene match: 1. The CDR3 has 15 residues. CDR3 in amino acids: CASSEGLAGAETQYF. The CDR3 DNA reads as TGTGCCAGCAGTGAAGGACTAGCGGGGGCAGAGACCCAGTACTTC.